The clone carrying this T cell receptor (beta chain) was seen many times. Its specificity is unknown. From roughly 390 ng of RNA, a library with molecular barcoded alpha/delta and beta/gamma adaptors was made. TCRdb reanalysed the reads using MiXCR and keeps one entry per CDR3 protein. The sample includes 130,000 or so distinct CDR3 sequences, roughly 13% of them seen just once. Bone marrow was sampled from every patient at the time of active disease. Germline lookup yields CDR1 DFQATT and CDR2 SNEGSKA (reference sequence). The J segment lost 5 bases and the V segment lost 3 bases, leaving 5 bases of the junction unmatched. This CDR3 region has 14 residues. The data are from a study of read filtering for tumor transcriptome and immune sequencing. Study-wide points: Compared with RNA-seq, IR-seq gave much higher clonotype depth and reliability. This fraction held mixed bone marrow immune cells after CD138-negative sorting. In IR-seq, single-read clonotypes were around 80% of clonotypes but approximately 3.5% of reads.

The sequenced material came from a population of CD138-negative cells sorted from bone marrow. This receptor was obtained from a donor aged 40 or over with multiple myeloma. V and J are TRBV20-1 and TRBJ2-7; 12 bases are shared with TRBD2. The CDR3 DNA reads TGCAGTGCTAGGACGACTAGCGGGAGACACGAGCAGTACTTC. Translation gives CSARTTSGRHEQYF.